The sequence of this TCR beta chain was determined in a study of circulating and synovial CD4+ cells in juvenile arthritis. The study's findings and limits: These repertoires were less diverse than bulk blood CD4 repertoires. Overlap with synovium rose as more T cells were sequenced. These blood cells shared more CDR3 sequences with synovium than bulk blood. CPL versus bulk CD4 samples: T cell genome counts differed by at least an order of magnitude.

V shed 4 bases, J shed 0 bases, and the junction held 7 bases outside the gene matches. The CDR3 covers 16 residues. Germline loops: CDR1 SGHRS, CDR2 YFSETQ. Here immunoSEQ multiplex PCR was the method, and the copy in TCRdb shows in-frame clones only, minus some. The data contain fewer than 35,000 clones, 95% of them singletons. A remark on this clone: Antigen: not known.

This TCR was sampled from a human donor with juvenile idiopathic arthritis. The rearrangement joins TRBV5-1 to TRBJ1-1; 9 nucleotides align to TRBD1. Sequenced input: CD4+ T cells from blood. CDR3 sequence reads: CASSPGTGTMNTEAFF. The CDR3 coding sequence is TGCGCCAGCAGCCCTGGGACAGGGACGATGAACACTGAAGCTTTCTTT.